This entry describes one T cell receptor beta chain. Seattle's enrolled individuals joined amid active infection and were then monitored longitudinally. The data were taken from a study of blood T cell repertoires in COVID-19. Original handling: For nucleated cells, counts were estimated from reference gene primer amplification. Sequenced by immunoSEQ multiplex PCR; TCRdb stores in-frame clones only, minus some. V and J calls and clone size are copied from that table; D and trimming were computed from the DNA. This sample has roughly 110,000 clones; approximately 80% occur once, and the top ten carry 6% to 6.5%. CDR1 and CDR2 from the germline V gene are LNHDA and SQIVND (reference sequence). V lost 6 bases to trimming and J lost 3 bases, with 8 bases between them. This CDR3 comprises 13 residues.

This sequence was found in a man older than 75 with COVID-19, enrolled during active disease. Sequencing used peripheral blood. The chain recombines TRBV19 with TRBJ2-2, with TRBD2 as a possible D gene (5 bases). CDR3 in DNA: TGTGCCAGTAGCAAGGACTACACCGGGGAGCTGTTTTTT. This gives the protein CASSKDYTGELFF.